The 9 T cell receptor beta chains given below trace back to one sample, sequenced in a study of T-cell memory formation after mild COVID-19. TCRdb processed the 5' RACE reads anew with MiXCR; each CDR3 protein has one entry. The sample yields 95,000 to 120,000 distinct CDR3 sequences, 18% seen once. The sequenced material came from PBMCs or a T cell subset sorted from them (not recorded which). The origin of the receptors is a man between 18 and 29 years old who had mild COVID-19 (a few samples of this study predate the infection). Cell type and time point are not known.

The CDR3 region is CADPERPNTGELFF. The CDR3 DNA sequence: TGTGCCGACCCTGAAAGGCCGAACACCGGGGAGCTGTTTTTT. The chain carries TRBV27 and TRBJ2-2, with no clear D. Germline CDR1 MNHEY, CDR2 SMNVEV (reference sequence). The CDR3 sequence is 14 residues long. V lost 11 bases and J 0 bases, leaving 13 bases between the germline ends.

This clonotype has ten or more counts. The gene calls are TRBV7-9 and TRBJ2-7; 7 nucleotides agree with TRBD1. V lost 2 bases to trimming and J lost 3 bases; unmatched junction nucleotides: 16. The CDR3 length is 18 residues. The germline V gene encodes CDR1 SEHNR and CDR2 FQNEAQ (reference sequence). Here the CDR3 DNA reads TGTGCCAGCAGCTTAAGCCGGGTCTCCCGGGACAGAGACTACGAGCAGTACTTC. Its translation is CASSLSRVSRDRDYEQYF.

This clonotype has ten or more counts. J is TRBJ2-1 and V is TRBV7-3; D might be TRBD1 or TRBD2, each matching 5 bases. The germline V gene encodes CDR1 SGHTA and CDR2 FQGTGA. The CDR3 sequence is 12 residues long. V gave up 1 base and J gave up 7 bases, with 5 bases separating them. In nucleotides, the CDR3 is TGTGCCAGCAGCTTAAGGGGGAATGAGCAGTTCTTC. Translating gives CASSLRGNEQFF.

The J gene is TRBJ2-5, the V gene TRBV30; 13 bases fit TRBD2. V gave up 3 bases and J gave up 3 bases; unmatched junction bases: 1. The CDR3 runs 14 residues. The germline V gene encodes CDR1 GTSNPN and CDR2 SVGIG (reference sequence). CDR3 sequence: CAWSGTSGEETQYF. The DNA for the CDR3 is TGTGCCTGGAGCGGGACTAGCGGGGAAGAGACCCAGTACTTC.

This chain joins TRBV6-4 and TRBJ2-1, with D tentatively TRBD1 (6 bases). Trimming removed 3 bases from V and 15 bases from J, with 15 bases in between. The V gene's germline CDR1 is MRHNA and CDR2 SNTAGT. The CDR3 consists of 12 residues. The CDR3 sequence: CASSDLGGRPFF. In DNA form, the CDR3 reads TGTGCCAGCAGTGATTTAGGGGGTAGGCCGTTCTTC.

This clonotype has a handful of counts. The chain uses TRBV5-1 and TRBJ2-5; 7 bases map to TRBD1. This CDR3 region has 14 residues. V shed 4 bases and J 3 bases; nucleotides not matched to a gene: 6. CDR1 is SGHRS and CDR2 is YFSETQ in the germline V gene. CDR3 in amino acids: CASSPGQPEETQYF. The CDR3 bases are TGCGCCAGCAGCCCGGGACAGCCCGAAGAGACCCAGTACTTC.

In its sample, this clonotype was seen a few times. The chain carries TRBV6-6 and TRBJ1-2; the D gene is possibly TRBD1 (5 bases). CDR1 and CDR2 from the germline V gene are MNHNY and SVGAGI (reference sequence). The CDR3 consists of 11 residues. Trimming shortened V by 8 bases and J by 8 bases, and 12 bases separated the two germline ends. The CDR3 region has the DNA TGTGCCAGCGGGACGGATGCGGGCTACACCTTC. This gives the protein CASGTDAGYTF.

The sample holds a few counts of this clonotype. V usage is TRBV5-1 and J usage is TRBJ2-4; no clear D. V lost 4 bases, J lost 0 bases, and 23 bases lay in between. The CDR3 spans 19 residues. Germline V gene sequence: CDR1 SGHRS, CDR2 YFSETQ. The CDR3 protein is CASSRTGPRNALAKNIQYF. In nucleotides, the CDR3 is TGCGCCAGCAGCCGAACTGGGCCGAGGAACGCACTAGCCAAAAACATTCAGTACTTC.

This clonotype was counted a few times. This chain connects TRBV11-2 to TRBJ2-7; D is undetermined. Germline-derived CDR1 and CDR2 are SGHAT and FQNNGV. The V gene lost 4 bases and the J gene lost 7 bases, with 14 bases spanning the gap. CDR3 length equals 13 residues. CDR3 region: CASSSGSVGEQYV. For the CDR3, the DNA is TGTGCCAGCAGCTCCGGGTCAGTTGGTGAGCAGTACGTC.